This T cell receptor beta chain was found in a study of shared clonotypes between healthy human individuals. Study-wide findings and caveats: The authors expected sequencing depth to affect clonotype sharing among donors.

Method: immunoSEQ multiplex PCR; TCRdb's copy keeps in-frame clones and lacks some. In the table there are 550,000 to 750,000 clones, about 90% of which are singletons. Naive CD8 cells comprised CD45RO-negative, CCR7-positively selected cells, excluding terminally differentiated effector memory CD45RA+ cells. There were no recent acute infections or vaccinations among the donors, who were healthy HIV-negative adults. As regards this clone: The antigen remains undetermined.

V gave up 4 bases and J gave up 12 bases, with 17 bases separating them. The CDR3 loop spans 12 amino acids. Per germline, CDR1 SGDLS and CDR2 YYNGEE. The chain uses TRBV9 and TRBJ2-7, with D hard to call. This TCR was sampled from a young man in good health. The sample was naive CD8+ T cells sorted from blood. CDR3 in DNA: TGTGCCAGCAGCAACCCAGTGGGCATCCTGTACTTC. Translating gives CASSNPVGILYF.